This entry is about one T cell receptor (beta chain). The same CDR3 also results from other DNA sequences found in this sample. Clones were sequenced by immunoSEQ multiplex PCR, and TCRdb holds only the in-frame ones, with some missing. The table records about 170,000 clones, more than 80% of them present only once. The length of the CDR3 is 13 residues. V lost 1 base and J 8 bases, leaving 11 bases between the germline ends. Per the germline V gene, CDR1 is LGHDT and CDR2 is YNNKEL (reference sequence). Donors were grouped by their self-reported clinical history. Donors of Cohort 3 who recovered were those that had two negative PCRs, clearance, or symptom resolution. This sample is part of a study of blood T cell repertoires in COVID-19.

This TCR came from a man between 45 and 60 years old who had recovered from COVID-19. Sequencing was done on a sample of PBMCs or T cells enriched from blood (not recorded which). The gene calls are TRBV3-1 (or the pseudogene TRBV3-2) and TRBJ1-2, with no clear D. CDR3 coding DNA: TGTGCCAGCAGCCAAGGGGGAGGGCGAGGCTACACCTTC. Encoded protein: CASSQGGGRGYTF.